This T cell receptor beta chain was sequenced for a study of T cell responses to AZD1222 COVID-19 vaccine. Findings of the study overall: The study found Spike-specific TCR breadth and depth rose after two AZD1222 doses. Donors skewed white British and female; clonal diversity was possibly underestimated. Only a handful of people who got AZD1222 tested seropositive at baseline.

As to this clone: No antigen is known for it.

Here immunoSEQ multiplex PCR was the method, and the copy in TCRdb shows in-frame clones only, minus some. The sample contains about 270,000 clones, 94% of which appear only once. From germline, CDR1 is MNHEY and CDR2 SVGEGT. This CDR3 is built from 14 residues. Trimming removed 0 bases from V and 8 bases from J, with 13 bases in between. The sample here was peripheral blood, taken 28 days after the second AZD1222 dose. The chain carries TRBV6-2 or TRBV6-3 and TRBJ1-2, with D perhaps matching TRBD1 (5 bases). This TCR came from an adult who received the AZD1222 COVID-19 vaccine. CDR3 sequence reads: CASSYSIRVGGYTF. The DNA for the CDR3 is TGTGCCAGCAGTTACTCCATCAGGGTCGGAGGCTACACCTTC.